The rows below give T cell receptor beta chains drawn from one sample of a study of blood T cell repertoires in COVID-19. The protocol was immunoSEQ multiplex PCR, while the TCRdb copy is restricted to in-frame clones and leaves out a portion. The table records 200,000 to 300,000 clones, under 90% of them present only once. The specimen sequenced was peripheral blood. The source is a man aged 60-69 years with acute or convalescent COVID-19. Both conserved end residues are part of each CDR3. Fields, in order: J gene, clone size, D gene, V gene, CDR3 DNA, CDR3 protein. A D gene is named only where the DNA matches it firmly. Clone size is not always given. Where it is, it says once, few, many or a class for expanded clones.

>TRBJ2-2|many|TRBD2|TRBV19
TGTGCCAGTAGTAGACCGGGACTAGATACCGGGGAGCTGTTTTTT
CASSRPGLDTGELFF
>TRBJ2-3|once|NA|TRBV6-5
TGTGCCAGCGGGGCGCATCAGTCAGATACGCAGTATTTT
CASGAHQSDTQYF
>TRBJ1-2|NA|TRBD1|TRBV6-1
TGTGCCAGCAGTGACGGACAGGGACCTAACTATGGCTACACCTTC
CASSDGQGPNYGYTF
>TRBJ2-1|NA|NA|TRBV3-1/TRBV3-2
TGTGCCAGCAGCAGAGGGTATAGTGAGCAGTTCTTC
CASSRGYSEQFF
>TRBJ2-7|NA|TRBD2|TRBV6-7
TGTGCCAGCAGCTCCGTCTCTGGGACTAGCGGGACGTTGGAGCAGTACTTC
CASSSVSGTSGTLEQYF
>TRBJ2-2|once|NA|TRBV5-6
TGTGCCAGCAGCTTGTTCCAGAACACCGGGGAGCTGTTTTTT
CASSLFQNTGELFF
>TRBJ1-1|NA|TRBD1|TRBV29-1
TGCAGCGCCTCCAGGGGGCAGGGTACTGAAGCTTTCTTT
CSASRGQGTEAFF
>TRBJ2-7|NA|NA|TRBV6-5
TGTGCCAGCGCGCCTAGGGGGGGGTATCGCTACGAGCAGTACTTC
CASAPRGGYRYEQYF
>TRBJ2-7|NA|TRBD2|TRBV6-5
TGTGCCAGCGGGACTAGCGGGGGGCAGTACGAGCAGTACTTC
CASGTSGGQYEQYF
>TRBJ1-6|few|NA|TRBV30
TGTGCCTGGACCGAGAATTCACCCCTCCACTTT
CAWTENSPLHF
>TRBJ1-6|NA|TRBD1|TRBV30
TGTGCCTGGAGTGTAGGACAGGGACTGGGTTCACCCCTCCACTTT
CAWSVGQGLGSPLHF
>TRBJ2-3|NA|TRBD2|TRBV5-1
TGCGCCAGCAGGGGTAGCGGGGGCCAAACGCAGTATTTT
CASRGSGGQTQYF
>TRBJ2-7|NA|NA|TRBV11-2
TGTGCCAGCAGCTTAGAACGGAGCTACGAGCAGTACTTC
CASSLERSYEQYF
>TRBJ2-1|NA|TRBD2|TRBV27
TGTGCCAGCAGTTTCCGGGGGCCTAGCGGGAGCGGAGCCTACAATGAGCAGTTCTTC
CASSFRGPSGSGAYNEQFF
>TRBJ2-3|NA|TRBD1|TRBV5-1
TGCGCCAGCAGCGTCGGACAGGGCTACACAGATACGCAGTATTTT
CASSVGQGYTDTQYF
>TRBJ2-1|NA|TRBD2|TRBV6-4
TGTGCCCCCCGGGGGGGCGATGAGCAGTTCTTC
CAPRGGDEQFF